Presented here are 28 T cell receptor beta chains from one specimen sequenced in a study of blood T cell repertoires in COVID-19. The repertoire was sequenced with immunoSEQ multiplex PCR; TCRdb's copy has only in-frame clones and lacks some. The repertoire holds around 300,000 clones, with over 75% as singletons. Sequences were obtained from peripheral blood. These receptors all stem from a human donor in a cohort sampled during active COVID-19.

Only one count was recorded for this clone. CDR3 loop: CASSYRGLGYTF. In DNA, the CDR3 is TGTGCCAGCAGCTACAGGGGGCTTGGCTACACCTTC. The rearrangement joins TRBV11-1 to TRBJ1-2; 9 bases align to TRBD1. Germline-derived CDR1 and CDR2 are SGHAT and FQDESV (reference sequence). V lost 4 bases and J lost 7; bases outside the gene matches: 1. CDR3 length equals 12 residues.

The CDR3 is CASSRQGDSNQPQHF. The CDR3 nucleotides read TGTGCCAGCAGTAGGCAGGGCGATAGCAATCAGCCCCAGCATTTT. The chain has TRBV27 and TRBJ1-5; tentatively, D is TRBD1 (5 bases). V gave up 5 bases and J gave up 0 bases, with 11 bases separating them. CDR1 and CDR2 from the germline V gene are MNHEY and SMNVEV (reference sequence). The CDR3 runs to 15 residues.

Written as DNA, the CDR3 is TGTGCCAGCTCATCCTCCAGGGGTCCAAGGGGCACTGAAGCTTTCTTT. Translated: CASSSSRGPRGTEAFF. J is TRBJ1-1 and V is TRBV18, with a weak D call TRBD1 (6 bases). V shed 5 bases and J shed 4 bases, with 20 bases lying between them. The CDR3 has 16 residues. CDR1 and CDR2 (germline): KGHSH, LQKENI.

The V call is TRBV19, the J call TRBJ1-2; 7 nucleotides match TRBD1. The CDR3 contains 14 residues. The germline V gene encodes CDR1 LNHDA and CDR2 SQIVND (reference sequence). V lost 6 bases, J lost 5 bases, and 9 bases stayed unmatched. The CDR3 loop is CASSTGQLPYGYTF. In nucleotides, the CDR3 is TGTGCCAGTAGCACGGGACAGCTCCCTTATGGCTACACCTTC.

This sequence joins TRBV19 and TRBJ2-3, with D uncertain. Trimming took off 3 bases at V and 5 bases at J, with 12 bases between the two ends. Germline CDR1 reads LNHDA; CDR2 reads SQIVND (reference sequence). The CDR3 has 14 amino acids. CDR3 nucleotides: TGTGCCAGTAGTATTTTGGCTAGGAGAGATACGCAGTATTTT. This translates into CASSILARRDTQYF.

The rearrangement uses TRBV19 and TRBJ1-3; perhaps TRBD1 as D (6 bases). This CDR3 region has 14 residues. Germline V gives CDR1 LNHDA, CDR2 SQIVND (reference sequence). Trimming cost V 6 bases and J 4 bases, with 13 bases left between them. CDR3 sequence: CASSYTGYGNTIYF. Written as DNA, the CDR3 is TGTGCCAGTAGCTATACAGGGTACGGAAACACCATATATTTT.

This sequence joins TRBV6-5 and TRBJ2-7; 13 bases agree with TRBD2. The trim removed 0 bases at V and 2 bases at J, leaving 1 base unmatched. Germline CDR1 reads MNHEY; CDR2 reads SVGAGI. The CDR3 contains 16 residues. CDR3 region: CASSYSTSGGAYEQYF. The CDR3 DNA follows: TGTGCCAGCAGTTACTCTACTAGCGGGGGGGCCTACGAGCAGTACTTC.

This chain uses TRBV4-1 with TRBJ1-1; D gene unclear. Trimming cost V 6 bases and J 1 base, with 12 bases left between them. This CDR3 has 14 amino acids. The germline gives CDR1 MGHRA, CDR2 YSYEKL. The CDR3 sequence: CASRPDAGNTEAFF. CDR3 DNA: TGCGCCAGCAGACCTGATGCAGGGAACACTGAAGCTTTCTTT.

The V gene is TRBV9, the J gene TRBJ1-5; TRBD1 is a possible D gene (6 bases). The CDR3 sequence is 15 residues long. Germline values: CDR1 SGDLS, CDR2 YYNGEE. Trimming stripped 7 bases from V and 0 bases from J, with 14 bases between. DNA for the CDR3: TGTGCCAGCTCTTCGACAGGCTATAGCAATCAGCCCCAGCATTTT. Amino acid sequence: CASSSTGYSNQPQHF.

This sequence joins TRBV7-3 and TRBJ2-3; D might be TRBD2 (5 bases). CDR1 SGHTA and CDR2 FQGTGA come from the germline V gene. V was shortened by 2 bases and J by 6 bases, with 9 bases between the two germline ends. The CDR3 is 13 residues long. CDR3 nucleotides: TGTGCCAGCAGCTTAGTCGGCGGGGATACGCAGTATTTT. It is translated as CASSLVGGDTQYF.

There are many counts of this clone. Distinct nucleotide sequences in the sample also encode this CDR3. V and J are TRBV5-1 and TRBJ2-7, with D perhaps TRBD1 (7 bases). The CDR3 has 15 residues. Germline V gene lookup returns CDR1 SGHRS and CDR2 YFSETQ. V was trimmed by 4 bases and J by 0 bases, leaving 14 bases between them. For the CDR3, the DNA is TGCGCCAGCAGCCCTAGGGGGGACAGCTCCTACGAGCAGTACTTC. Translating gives CASSPRGDSSYEQYF.

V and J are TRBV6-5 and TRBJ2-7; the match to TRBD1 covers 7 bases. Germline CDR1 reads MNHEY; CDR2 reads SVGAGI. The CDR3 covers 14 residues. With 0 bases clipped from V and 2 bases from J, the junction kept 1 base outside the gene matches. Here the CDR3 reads CASSYSQGAYEQYF. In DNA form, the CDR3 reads TGTGCCAGCAGTTACTCGCAGGGGGCCTACGAGCAGTACTTC.

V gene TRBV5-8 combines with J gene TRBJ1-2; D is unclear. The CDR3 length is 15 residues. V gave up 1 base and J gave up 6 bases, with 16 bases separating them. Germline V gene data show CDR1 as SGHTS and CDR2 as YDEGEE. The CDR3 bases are TGTGCCAGCAGCTTGCGGGAAATGGGAAGGGATGGCTACACCTTC. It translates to CASSLREMGRDGYTF.

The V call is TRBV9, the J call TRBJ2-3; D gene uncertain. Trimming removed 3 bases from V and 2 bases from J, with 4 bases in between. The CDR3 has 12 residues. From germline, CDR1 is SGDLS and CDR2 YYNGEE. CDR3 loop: CASSAHTDTQYF. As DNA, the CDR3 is TGTGCCAGCAGCGCCCACACAGATACGCAGTATTTT. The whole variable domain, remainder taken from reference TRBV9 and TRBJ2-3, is DSGVTQTPKHLITATGQRVTLRCSPRSGDLSVYWYQQSLDQGLQFLIQYYNGEERAKGNILERFSAQQFPDLHSELNLSSLELGDSALYFCASSAHTDTQYFGPGTRLTVL.

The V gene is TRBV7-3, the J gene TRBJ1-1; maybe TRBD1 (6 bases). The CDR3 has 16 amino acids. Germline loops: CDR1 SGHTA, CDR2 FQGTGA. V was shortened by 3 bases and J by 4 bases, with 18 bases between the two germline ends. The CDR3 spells CASSFEGVGSITEAFF. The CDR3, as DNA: TGTGCCAGCAGCTTCGAGGGGGTAGGGTCGATCACTGAAGCTTTCTTT.

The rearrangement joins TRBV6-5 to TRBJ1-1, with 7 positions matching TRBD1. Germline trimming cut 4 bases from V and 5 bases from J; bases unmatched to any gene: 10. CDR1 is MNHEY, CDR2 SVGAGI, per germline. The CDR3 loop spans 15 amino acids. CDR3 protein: CASSSPTGPKTEAFF. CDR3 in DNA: TGTGCCAGCAGTTCCCCGACAGGGCCAAAGACTGAAGCTTTCTTT.

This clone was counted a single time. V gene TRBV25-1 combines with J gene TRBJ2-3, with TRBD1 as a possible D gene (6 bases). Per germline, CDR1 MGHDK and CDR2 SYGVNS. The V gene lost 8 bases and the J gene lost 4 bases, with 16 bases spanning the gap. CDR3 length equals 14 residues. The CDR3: CASGRGGFPDTQYF. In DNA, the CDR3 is TGTGCCAGCGGCAGGGGCGGTTTCCCAGATACGCAGTATTTT.

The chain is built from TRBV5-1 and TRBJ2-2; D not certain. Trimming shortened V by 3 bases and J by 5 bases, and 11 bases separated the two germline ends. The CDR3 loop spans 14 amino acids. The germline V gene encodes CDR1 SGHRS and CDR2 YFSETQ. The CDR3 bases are TGCGCCAGCAGCTCCCCTCGACATACCGGGGAGCTGTTTTTT. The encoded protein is CASSSPRHTGELFF.

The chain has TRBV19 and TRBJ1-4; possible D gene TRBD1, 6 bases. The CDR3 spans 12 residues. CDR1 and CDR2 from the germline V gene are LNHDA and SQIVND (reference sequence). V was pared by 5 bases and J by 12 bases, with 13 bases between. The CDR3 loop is CASSVLQGQLFF. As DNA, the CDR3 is TGTGCCAGTAGTGTGTTACAGGGACAACTGTTTTTT.

The CDR3 is CASSAGRDEQYF. The CDR3, as DNA: TGTGCCAGCAGTGCGGGCAGGGACGAGCAGTACTTC. This chain links TRBV2 with TRBJ2-7, with a tentative D call TRBD1 (5 bases). The CDR3 contains 12 residues. The germline V gene encodes CDR1 SNHLY and CDR2 FYNNEI. V was clipped by 4 bases and J by 5 bases, with 9 bases between them. The full variable domain, in which reference TRBV2 and TRBJ2-7 provide the parts outside the CDR3, is EPEVTQTPSHQVTQMGQEVILRCVPISNHLYFYWYRQILGQKVEFLVSFYNNEISEKSEIFDDQFSVERPDGSNFTLKIRSTKLEDSAMYFCASSAGRDEQYFGPGTRLTVT.

In DNA, the CDR3 is TGTGCCAGCAGTTGGGGGACAGGGCCTACGGTGGGGGGCTACACCTTC. This encodes CASSWGTGPTVGGYTF. V gene TRBV27 combines with J gene TRBJ1-2, with TRBD1 matching 9 bases. There are 16 residues in the CDR3. Germline CDR1 MNHEY, CDR2 SMNVEV (reference sequence). The V gene end was trimmed by 4 bases and the J gene end by 8 bases; junction bases not matched to a gene: 14.

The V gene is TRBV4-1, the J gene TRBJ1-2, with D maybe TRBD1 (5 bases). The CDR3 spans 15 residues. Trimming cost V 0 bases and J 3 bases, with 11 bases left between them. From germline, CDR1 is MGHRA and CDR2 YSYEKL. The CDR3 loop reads CASSQDLGGDYGYTF. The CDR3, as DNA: TGCGCCAGCAGCCAAGATCTGGGGGGGGACTATGGCTACACCTTC.

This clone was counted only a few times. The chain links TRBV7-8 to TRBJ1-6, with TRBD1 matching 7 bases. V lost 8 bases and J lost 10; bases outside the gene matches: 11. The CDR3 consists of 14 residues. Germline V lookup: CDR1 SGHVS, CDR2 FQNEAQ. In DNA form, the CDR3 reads TGTGCCAGCCGAATGACAGGGCCCGGATCACCCCTCCACTTT. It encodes CASRMTGPGSPLHF.

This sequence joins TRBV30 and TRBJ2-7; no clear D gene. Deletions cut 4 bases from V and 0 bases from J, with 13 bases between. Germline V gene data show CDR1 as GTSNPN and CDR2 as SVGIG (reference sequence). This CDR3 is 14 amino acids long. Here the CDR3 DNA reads TGTGCCTGGAAGGATGCAGGTAACTCCTACGAGCAGTACTTC. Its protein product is CAWKDAGNSYEQYF. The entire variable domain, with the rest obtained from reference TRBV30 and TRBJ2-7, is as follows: SQTIHQWPATLVQPVGSPLSLECTVEGTSNPNLYWYRQAAGRGLQLLFYSVGIGQISSEVPQNLSASRPQDRQFILSSKKLLLSDSGFYLCAWKDAGNSYEQYFGPGTRLTVT.

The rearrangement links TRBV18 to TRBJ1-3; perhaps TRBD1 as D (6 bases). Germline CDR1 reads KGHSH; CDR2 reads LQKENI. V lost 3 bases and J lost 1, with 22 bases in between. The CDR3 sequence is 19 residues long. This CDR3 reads CASSPRRDTRRSSGNTIYF. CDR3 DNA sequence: TGTGCCAGCTCACCGCGAAGGGACACACGGAGGAGTTCTGGAAACACCATATATTTT.

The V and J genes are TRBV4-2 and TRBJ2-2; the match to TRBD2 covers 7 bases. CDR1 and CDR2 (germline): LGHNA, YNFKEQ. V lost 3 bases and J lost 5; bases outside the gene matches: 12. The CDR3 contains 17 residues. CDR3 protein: CASSHPNPGGSTGELFF. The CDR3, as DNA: TGTGCCAGCAGCCACCCTAACCCGGGGGGTTCGACCGGGGAGCTGTTTTTT.

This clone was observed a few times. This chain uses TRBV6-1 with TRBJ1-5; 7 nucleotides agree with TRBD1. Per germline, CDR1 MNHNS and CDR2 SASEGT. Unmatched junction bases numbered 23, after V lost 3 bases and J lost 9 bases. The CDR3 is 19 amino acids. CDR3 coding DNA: TGTGCCAGCAGTGACTACTTCGACGTGAAGGGACAGCCCCCATGGCCCCAGCATTTT. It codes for CASSDYFDVKGQPPWPQHF.

CDR3 region: CASGLVPPGYGYTF. CDR3 DNA: TGTGCTAGTGGTTTGGTGCCTCCAGGGTATGGCTACACCTTC. V and J are TRBV12-5 and TRBJ1-2; D might be TRBD1 (5 bases). The CDR3 extends over 14 amino acids. V was shortened by 0 bases and J by 5 bases, with 10 bases between the two germline ends. Germline values: CDR1 LGHNT, CDR2 FRNRAP. Looking up the rest from reference TRBV12-5 and TRBJ1-2 gives the full variable domain: DARVTQTPRHKVTEMGQEVTMRCQPILGHNTVFWYRQTMMQGLELLAYFRNRAPLDDSGMPKDRFSAEMPDATLATLKIQPSEPRDSAVYFCASGLVPPGYGYTFGSGTRLTVV.